The sequence of this T cell receptor beta chain was determined in a study of blood T cells in healthy people across ages. Study results and caveats: Researchers report that TCR beta diversity correlated strongly with naive T cell percentage. Calculation of diversity from one million T cells yielded estimates considered to be underestimates. A greater number of naive CD4+ cells and higher diversity distinguished long-lived donors from aged donors.

This CDR3 has 13 residues. V was shortened by 5 bases and J by 4 bases, with 11 bases between the two germline ends. Germline V gene data show CDR1 as SEHNR and CDR2 as FQNEAQ (reference sequence). A second PCR, run for about 7 to 11 cycles, used a sample-barcoded 5' primer plus a J-beta primer mix. TCRdb re-analysed the 5' RACE reads in MiXCR, keeping a single row per CDR3 protein. The sample has 700,000 or so distinct CDR3 sequences, around two fifths seen once. Turning to this clonotype: The antigen is unknown. A much larger clone sits a single nucleotide away, making a read error possible.

For every donor, a draw yielded about 9.7 milliliters of peripheral blood. This TCR derives from a man aged 80 or over in good health. The specimen was blood. The rearrangement links TRBV7-9 to TRBJ1-2, with D perhaps TRBD1 (5 bases). The CDR3 nucleotides are TGTGCCAGCAGCGGAGTAGGGACCTATGGCTACACCTTC. It translates to CASSGVGTYGYTF.